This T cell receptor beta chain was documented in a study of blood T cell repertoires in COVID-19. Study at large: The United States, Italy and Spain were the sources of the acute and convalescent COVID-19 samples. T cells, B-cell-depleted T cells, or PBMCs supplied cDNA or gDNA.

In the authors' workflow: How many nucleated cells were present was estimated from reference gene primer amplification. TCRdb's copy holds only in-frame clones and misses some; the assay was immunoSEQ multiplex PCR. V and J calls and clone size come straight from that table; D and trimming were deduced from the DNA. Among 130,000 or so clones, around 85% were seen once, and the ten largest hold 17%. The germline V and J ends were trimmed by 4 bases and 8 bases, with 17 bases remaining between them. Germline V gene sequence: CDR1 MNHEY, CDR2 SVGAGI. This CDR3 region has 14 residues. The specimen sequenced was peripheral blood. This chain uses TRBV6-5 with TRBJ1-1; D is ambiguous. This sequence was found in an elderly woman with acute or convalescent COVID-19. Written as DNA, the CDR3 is TGTGCCAGCAGTTCGAGTGGAGGGTTGAGGGAAGCTTTCTTT. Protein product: CASSSSGGLREAFF.